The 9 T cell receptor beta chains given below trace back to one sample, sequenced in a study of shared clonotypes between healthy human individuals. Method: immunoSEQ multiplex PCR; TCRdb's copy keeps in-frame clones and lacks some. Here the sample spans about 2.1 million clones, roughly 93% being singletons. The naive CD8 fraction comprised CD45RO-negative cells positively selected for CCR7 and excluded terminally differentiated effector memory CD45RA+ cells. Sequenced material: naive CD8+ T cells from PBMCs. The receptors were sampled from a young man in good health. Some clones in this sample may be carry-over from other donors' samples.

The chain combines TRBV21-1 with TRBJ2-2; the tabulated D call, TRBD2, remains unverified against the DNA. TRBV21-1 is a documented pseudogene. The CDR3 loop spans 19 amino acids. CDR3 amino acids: CASRRVRGLTVRPAGELFF. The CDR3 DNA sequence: TGTGCCAGCAGAAGGGTGAGAGGACTAACGGTCCGGCCCGCCGGGGAGCTGTTTTTT.

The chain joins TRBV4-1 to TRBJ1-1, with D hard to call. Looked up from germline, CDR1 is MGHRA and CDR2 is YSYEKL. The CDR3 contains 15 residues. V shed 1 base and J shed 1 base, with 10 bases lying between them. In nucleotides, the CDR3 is TGCGCCAGCAGCCAAGCACTCGTACAGAACACTGAAGCTTTCTTT. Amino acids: CASSQALVQNTEAFF.

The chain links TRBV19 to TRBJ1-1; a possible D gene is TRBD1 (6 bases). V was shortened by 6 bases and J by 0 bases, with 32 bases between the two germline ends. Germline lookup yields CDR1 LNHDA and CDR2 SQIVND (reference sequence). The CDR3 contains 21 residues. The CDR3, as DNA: TGTGCCAGTAGATATGAGATTCAAGCCCCGGAAGGGGGGCCCTTGAACACTGAAGCTTTCTTT. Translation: CASRYEIQAPEGGPLNTEAFF.

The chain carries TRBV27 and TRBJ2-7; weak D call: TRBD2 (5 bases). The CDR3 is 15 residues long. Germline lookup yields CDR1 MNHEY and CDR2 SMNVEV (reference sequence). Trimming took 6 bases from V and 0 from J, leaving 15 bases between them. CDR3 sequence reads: CASSARNGLSYEQYF. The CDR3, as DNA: TGTGCCAGCAGCGCGAGGAACGGACTCTCCTACGAGCAGTACTTC.

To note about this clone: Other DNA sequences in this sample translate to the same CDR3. In DNA form, the CDR3 reads TGTGCCAGCAGTGGGACAGGCTCCTACGAGCAGTACTTC. Protein sequence: CASSGTGSYEQYF. V and J are TRBV2 and TRBJ2-7; TRBD1 matches at 7 bases. V lost 4 bases, J lost 0 bases, and 0 bases stayed unmatched. The germline gives CDR1 SNHLY, CDR2 FYNNEI. This CDR3 spans 13 amino acids.

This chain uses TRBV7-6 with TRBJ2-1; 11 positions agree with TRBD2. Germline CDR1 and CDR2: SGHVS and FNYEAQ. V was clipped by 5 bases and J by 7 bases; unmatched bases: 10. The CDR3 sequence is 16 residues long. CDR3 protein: CASSPRTSGPHNEQFF. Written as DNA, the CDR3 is TGTGCCAGCAGCCCCAGGACTAGCGGGCCTCATAATGAGCAGTTCTTC.

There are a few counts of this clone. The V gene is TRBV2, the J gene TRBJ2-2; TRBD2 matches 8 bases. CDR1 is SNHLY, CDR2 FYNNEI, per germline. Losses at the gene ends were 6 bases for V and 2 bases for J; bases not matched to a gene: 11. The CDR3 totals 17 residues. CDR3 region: CASSRSGRVSNTGELFF. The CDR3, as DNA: TGTGCCAGCAGCCGAAGCGGGAGAGTTAGTAACACCGGGGAGCTGTTTTTT. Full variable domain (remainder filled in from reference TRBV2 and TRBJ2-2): EPEVTQTPSHQVTQMGQEVILRCVPISNHLYFYWYRQILGQKVEFLVSFYNNEISEKSEIFDDQFSVERPDGSNFTLKIRSTKLEDSAMYFCASSRSGRVSNTGELFFGEGSRLTVL.

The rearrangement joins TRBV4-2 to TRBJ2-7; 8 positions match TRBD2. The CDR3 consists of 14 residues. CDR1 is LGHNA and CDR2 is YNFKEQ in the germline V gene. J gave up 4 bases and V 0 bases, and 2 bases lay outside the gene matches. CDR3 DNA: TGTGCCAGCAGCCAAGACGGGAGGGAATACGAGCAGTACTTC. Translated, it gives CASSQDGREYEQYF.

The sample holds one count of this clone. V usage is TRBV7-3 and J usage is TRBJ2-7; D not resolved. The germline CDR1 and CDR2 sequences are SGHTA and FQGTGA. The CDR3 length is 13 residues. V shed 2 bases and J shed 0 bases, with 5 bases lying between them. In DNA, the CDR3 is TGTGCCAGCAGCTTATACGGCTCCTACGAGCAGTACTTC. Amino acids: CASSLYGSYEQYF.